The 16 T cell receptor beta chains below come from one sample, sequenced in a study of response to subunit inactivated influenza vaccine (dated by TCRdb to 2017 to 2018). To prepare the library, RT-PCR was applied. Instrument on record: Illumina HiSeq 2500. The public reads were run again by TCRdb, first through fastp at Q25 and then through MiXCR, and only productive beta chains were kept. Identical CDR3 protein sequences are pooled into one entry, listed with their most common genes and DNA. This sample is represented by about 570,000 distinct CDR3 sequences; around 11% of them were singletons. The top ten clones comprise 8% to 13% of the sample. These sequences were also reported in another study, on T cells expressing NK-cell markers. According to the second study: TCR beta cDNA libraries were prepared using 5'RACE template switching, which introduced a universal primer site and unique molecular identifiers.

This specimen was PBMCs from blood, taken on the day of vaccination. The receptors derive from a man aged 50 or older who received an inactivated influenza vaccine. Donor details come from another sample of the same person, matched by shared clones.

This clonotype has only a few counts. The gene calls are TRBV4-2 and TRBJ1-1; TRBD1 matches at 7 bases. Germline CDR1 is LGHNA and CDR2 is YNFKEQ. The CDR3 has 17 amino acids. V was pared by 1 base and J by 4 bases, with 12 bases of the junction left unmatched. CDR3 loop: CASSQARQGVGITEAFF. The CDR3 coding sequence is TGTGCCAGCAGCCAAGCGAGGCAGGGGGTAGGAATCACTGAAGCTTTCTTT.

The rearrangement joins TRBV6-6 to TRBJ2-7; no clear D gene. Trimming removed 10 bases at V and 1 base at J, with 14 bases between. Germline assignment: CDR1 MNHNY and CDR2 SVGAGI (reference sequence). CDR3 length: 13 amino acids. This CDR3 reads CATGSIGSYEQYF. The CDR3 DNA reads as TGTGCCACGGGCTCCATAGGGTCCTACGAGCAGTACTTC.

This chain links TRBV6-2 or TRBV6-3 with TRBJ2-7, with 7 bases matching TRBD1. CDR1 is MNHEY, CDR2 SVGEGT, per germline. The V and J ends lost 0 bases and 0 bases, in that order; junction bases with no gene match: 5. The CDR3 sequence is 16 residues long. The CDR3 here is CASSYSIGQDSYEQYF. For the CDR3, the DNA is TGTGCCAGCAGTTACTCGATCGGACAGGACTCCTACGAGCAGTACTTC.

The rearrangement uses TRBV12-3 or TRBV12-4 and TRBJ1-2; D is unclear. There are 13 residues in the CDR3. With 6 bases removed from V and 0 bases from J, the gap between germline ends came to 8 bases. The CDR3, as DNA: TGTGCCAGCAGCACTGATACTAACTATGGCTACACCTTC. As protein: CASSTDTNYGYTF.

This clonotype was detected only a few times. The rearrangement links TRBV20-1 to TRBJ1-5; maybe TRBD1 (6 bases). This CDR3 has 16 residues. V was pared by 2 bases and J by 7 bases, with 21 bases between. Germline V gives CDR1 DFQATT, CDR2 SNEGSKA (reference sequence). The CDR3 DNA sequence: TGCAGTGCTAGATCCGGACAGTTTGTTTTCGACCAGCCCCAGCATTTT. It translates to CSARSGQFVFDQPQHF.

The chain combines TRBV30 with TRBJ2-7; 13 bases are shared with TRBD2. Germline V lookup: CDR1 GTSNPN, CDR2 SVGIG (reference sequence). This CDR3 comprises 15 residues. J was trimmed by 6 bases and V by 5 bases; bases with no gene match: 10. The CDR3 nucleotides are TGTGCCTGGGAGAAAGGACTAGCGGGAGTAGGCGAGCAGTACTTC. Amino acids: CAWEKGLAGVGEQYF.

In nucleotides, the CDR3 is TGTGCCAGCAGCCAAGAGTTAAGCCCAGATACGCAGTATTTT. Encoded protein: CASSQELSPDTQYF. The chain has TRBV4-2 and TRBJ2-3; no clear D. CDR3 length equals 14 residues. The ends were cut back, 0 bases at V and 4 bases at J, with 8 bases in the middle. CDR1 is LGHNA and CDR2 is YNFKEQ in the germline V gene.

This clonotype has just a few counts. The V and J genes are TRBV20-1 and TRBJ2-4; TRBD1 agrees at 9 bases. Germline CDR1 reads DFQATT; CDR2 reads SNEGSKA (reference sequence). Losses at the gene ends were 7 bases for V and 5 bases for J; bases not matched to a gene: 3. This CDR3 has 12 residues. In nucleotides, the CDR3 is TGCAGTGTTAACAGGGGGCAAAACATTCAGTACTTC. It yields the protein CSVNRGQNIQYF.

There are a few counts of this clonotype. Here the CDR3 reads CSVEGSRGYTF. CDR3 nucleotide sequence: TGCAGCGTGGAGGGATCTCGGGGCTACACCTTC. V and J are TRBV29-1 and TRBJ1-2; D unresolved. Per the germline V gene, CDR1 is SQVTM and CDR2 is ANQGSEA. V lost 6 bases and J 8 bases, leaving 13 bases between the germline ends. The CDR3 is 11 residues long. Filled out from reference TRBV29-1 and TRBJ1-2, the complete variable domain reads SAVISQKPSRDICQRGTSLTIQCQVDSQVTMMFWYRQQPGQSLTLIATANQGSEATYESGFVIDKFPISRPNLTFSTLTVSNMSPEDSSIYLCSVEGSRGYTFGSGTRLTVV.

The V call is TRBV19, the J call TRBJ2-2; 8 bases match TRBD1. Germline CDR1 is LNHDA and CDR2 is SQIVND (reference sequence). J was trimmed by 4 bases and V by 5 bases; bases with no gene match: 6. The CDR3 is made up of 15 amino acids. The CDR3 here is CASSPRGLGTGELFF. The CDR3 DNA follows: TGTGCCAGTAGTCCCAGGGGGCTAGGCACCGGGGAGCTGTTTTTT.

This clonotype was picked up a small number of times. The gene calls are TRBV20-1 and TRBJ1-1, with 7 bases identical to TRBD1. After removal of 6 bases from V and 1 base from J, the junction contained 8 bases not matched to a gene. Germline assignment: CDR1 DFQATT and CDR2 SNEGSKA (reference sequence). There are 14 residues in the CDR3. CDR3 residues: CSAQTGSPNTEAFF. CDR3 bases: TGCAGTGCGCAGACAGGGTCCCCGAACACTGAAGCTTTCTTT.

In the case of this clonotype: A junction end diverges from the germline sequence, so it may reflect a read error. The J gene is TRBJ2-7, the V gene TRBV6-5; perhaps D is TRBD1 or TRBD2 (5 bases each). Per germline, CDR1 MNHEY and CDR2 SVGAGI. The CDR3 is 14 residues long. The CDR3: CASSYSGDTYDQYF. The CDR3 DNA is TGTGCCAGCAGTTACTCGGGGGATACCTACGATCAGTACTTC.

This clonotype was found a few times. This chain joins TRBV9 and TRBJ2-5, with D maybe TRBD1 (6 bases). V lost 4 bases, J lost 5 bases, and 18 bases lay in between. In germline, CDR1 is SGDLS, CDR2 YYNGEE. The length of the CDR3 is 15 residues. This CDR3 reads CASSLTGKVGETQYF. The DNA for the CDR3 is TGTGCCAGCAGCCTAACAGGGAAGGTAGGGGAGACCCAGTACTTC.

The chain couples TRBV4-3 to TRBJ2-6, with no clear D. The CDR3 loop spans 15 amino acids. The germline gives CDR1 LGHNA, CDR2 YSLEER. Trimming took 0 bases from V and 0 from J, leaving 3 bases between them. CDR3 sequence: CASSQDFSGANVLTF. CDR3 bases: TGCGCCAGCAGCCAAGATTTCTCTGGGGCCAACGTCCTGACTTTC.

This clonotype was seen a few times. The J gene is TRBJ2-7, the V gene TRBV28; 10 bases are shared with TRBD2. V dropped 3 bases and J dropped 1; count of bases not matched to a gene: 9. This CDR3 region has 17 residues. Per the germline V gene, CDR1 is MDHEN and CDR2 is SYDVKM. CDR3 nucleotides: TGTGCCAGCAGTTTCCCTAGCGGGAGAGGTCCTTCCTACGAGCAGTACTTC. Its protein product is CASSFPSGRGPSYEQYF.

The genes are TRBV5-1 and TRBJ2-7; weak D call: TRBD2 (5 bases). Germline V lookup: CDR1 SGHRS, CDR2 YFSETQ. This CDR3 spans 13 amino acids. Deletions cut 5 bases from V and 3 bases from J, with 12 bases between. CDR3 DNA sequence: TGCGCCAGCAGTGAGGGTCCTCGCTACGAGCAGTACTTC. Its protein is CASSEGPRYEQYF.